This entry concerns a single T cell receptor (beta chain). This sample is drawn from a study of shared T cell receptors in the human thymus. Sequencing used immunoSEQ multiplex PCR; TCRdb keeps in-frame clones, though not all of them. This sample has some 760,000 clones, with approximately 83% found just once. The CDR3 covers 17 residues. From germline, CDR1 is MNHNS and CDR2 SASEGT. With 4 bases removed from V and 6 bases from J, the gap between germline ends came to 24 bases. These same records also appear under a second study, on human thymus T cells. Per that paper: It was healthy Finnish infants having corrective surgery for congenital heart defects who were the donors. Thymic material originated from resections removed in the course of corrective heart surgery. Thymic and blood repertoires appeared to display a bias in their usage of V and J genes. Related research examined unrelated individuals and reported that their thymic repertoires overlapped highly.

The TCR comes from a girl under three years old with a congenital heart defect. The sequencing input was thymocytes. The chain combines TRBV6-1 with TRBJ1-2, with D perhaps matching TRBD1 (5 bases). The CDR3: CASSARTRGQSTNGYTF. In DNA form, the CDR3 reads TGTGCCAGCAGTGCCCGTACAAGGGGCCAGAGCACAAATGGCTACACCTTC.